This T cell receptor (beta chain) was captured in a study of blood T cell repertoires in COVID-19. Study summary: COVID-19 samples collected from the United States, Italy and Spain covered acute and convalescent phases. T cells, B-cell-depleted T cells, or PBMCs supplied cDNA or gDNA.

Under the authors' procedure: Reference gene primer amplification gave estimated nucleated cell counts. Profiling relied on immunoSEQ multiplex PCR, and the TCRdb table lists in-frame clones only, not all of them. For V, J and clone size, that table is used; D and trimming come from the DNA. The sample consists of under 150,000 clones, around 81% of them appearing once. The length of the CDR3 is 14 residues. The ends lost 0 bases at V and 7 bases at J; junction bases unmatched: 4. Looked up from germline, CDR1 is SEHNR and CDR2 is FQNEAQ (reference sequence). This sequence joins TRBV7-9 and TRBJ1-2, with 8 bases aligning to TRBD1. Sequencing input: peripheral blood. The origin of this receptor is a human donor with acute or convalescent COVID-19. The donor label of this sample is uncertain. CDR3 nucleotides: TGTGCCAGCAGCTTAGCACAGGGGGTCACTGGCTACACCTTC. As protein: CASSLAQGVTGYTF.